These T cell receptor beta chains were read from a single sample in a study of cytomegalovirus exposure and HLA in healthy donors. The assay was immunoSEQ multiplex PCR, and TCRdb's table has in-frame clones only and misses some. The repertoire holds about 43,000 clones, under 65% seen once, with roughly 9.4% in the top ten. Input material: PBMCs. The receptors stem from a human donor in good health. CDR3s include the opening cysteine and the closing phenylalanine or tryptophan. A D gene is named only where the DNA matches it firmly. Rows give clone size only sometimes, using once, few, many, or a class for an expanded clone.

v_call	j_call	clone_size	d_call	cdr3_aa	cdr3_nt
TRBV4-1	TRBJ1-4	once	NA	CASSQGRRGGKKLFF	TGCGCCAGTAGCCAAGGGCGGCGGGGCGGAAAAAAACTGTTTTTT
TRBV15	TRBJ2-2	NA	NA	CATSRDRAGELFF	TGTGCCACCAGCAGAGACAGGGCCGGGGAGCTGTTTTTT
TRBV13	TRBJ1-2	NA	NA	CASSTGLRYGYTF	TGTGCCAGCAGCACAGGGCTGCGATATGGCTACACCTTC
TRBV5-1	TRBJ1-3	few	NA	CASSSDTSGNTIYF	TGCGCCAGCAGCTCGGACACGAGTGGAAACACCATATATTTT
TRBV5-1	TRBJ1-3	NA	NA	CASSLMGPGNTIYF	TGCGCCAGCAGCTTGATGGGGCCTGGAAACACCATATATTTT
TRBV7-7	TRBJ2-2	NA	NA	CASSSRGELFF	TGTGCTAGCAGCTCCCGCGGGGAGCTGTTTTTT
TRBV4-1	TRBJ1-5	NA	TRBD1	CASSRGTENQPQHF	TGCGCCAGCAGCCGAGGGACAGAGAATCAGCCCCAGCATTTT
TRBV5-1	TRBJ1-5	few	NA	CASSLAQDQPQHF	TGCGCCAGCAGCTTGGCACAGGATCAGCCCCAGCATTTT
TRBV19	TRBJ1-2	NA	TRBD1	CASSEDRGRGYTF	TGTGCCAGTAGCGAAGACAGGGGGCGAGGCTACACCTTC
TRBV2	TRBJ1-5	NA	TRBD1	CASSGGGTGWTQHF	TGTGCCAGCAGTGGGGGGGGGACAGGGTGGACCCAGCATTTT
TRBV25-1	TRBJ2-2	NA	TRBD2	CASSTSGVVGELFF	TGTGCCAGCAGTACTAGCGGGGTTGTCGGGGAGCTGTTTTTT
TRBV28	TRBJ2-1	NA	NA	CASSPTRPGSYNEQFF	TGTGCCAGCAGTCCAACGCGGCCGGGATCCTACAATGAGCAGTTCTTC
TRBV7-8	TRBJ2-3	NA	NA	CASSRRTPSTDTQYF	TGTGCCAGCAGCCGAAGGACACCGAGCACAGATACGCAGTATTTT
TRBV7-6	TRBJ2-1	NA	TRBD1	CASSPGTGRASNEQFF	TGTGCCAGCAGCCCCGGGACAGGTCGCGCTAGTAATGAGCAGTTCTTC
TRBV27	TRBJ2-2	few	NA	CASFRGDTGELFF	TGTGCCAGCTTCAGGGGGGACACCGGGGAGCTGTTTTTT
TRBV27	TRBJ1-4	NA	TRBD1	CASKTGHNEKLFF	TGTGCCAGCAAGACAGGGCATAATGAAAAACTGTTTTTT
TRBV28	TRBJ2-3	NA	TRBD1	CAVLGRTGYTDTQYF	TGTGCCGTTCTAGGGAGGACAGGGTACACAGATACGCAGTATTTT
TRBV9	TRBJ1-2	NA	TRBD1	CASSLGDSDNYGYTF	TGTGCCAGCAGCTTGGGGGACAGTGATAACTATGGCTACACCTTC
TRBV4-1	TRBJ1-2	few	TRBD1	CASSLPTGDYGYTF	TGCGCCAGCAGCCTGCCGACAGGGGACTATGGCTACACCTTC
TRBV4-2	TRBJ2-7	NA	TRBD1	CASSQEATGGAYEQYF	TGTGCCAGCAGCCAAGAAGCGACAGGGGGCGCCTACGAGCAGTACTTC
TRBV18	TRBJ1-2	NA	TRBD1	CASSPGQARDYGYTF	TGTGCCAGCTCACCAGGACAGGCTAGGGACTATGGCTACACCTTC
TRBV7-2	TRBJ1-2	NA	NA	CAITGIEGYPNYGYTF	TGTGCCATCACCGGGATTGAGGGTTATCCTAACTATGGCTACACCTTC
TRBV2	TRBJ1-3	NA	NA	CASTGWGSGNTIYF	TGTGCCAGCACGGGGTGGGGATCCGGAAACACCATATATTTT
TRBV2	TRBJ1-6	NA	NA	CASRPATGGDNSPLHF	TGTGCCAGCAGACCCGCTACGGGGGGGGATAATTCACCCCTCCACTTT
TRBV19	TRBJ2-1	NA	TRBD1	CASKRDRVYNEQFF	TGTGCCAGTAAACGGGACAGGGTATACAATGAGCAGTTCTTC
TRBV9	TRBJ1-6	NA	TRBD1	CASARDSYNSPLHF	TGTGCCAGCGCACGGGACAGCTATAATTCACCCCTCCACTTT
TRBV7-2	TRBJ1-2	few	NA	CASSWGGPGLGYGYTF	TGTGCCAGCAGCTGGGGGGGCCCGGGGCTAGGGTATGGCTACACCTTC
TRBV5-6	TRBJ1-2	few	TRBD1	CASSLYRGNGYTF	TGTGCCAGCAGCTTGTACAGGGGAAATGGCTACACCTTC
TRBV7-2	TRBJ1-3	few	NA	CASSLLQINTIYF	TGTGCCAGCAGCTTACTCCAGATAAACACCATATATTTT
TRBV30	TRBJ1-6	NA	TRBD1	CACRGEYNSPLHF	TGTGCCTGCAGGGGGGAATATAATTCACCCCTCCACTTT
TRBV5-8	TRBJ2-1	NA	NA	CASRQRQDSVQFF	TGTGCCAGCAGACAAAGACAGGACAGTGTGCAGTTCTTC
TRBV30	TRBJ1-2	NA	NA	CAWSVGSSSTF	TGTGCCTGGAGTGTTGGGAGTTCCAGCACCTTC
TRBV2	TRBJ2-7	few	NA	CASKYNDGGYEQYF	TGTGCCAGCAAATATAATGACGGGGGCTACGAGCAGTACTTC
TRBV5-1	TRBJ1-2	few	NA	CASSPRTGNYGYTF	TGCGCCAGCAGCCCACGAACAGGGAACTATGGCTACACCTTC
TRBV6-5	TRBJ1-2	once	NA	CASSYQAGLYGYTF	TGTGCCAGCAGTTACCAGGCAGGGTTATATGGCTACACCTTC
TRBV4-1	TRBJ2-1	NA	TRBD2	CASSQVPPSGGISEQFF	TGCGCCAGCAGCCAAGTTCCCCCTAGCGGGGGTATCAGTGAGCAGTTCTTC
TRBV15	TRBJ1-2	NA	TRBD1	CATSESPWTGGYGYTF	TGTGCCACCAGCGAGAGCCCATGGACAGGGGGATATGGCTACACCTTC
TRBV10-3	TRBJ1-2	few	NA	CAIPLGQGRNYGYTF	TGTGCCATCCCCCTAGGGCAGGGGAGAAACTATGGCTACACCTTC
TRBV10-1	TRBJ1-1	NA	NA	CASSRQENTEAFF	TGCGCCAGCAGTCGACAGGAGAACACTGAAGCTTTCTTT
TRBV7-2	TRBJ1-2	NA	NA	CASSLLRGNSFYGYTF	TGTGCCAGCAGCCTGCTCCGGGGTAATAGTTTCTATGGCTACACCTTC
TRBV5-4	TRBJ2-5	NA	NA	CASSVDRKETQYF	TGTGCCAGCAGCGTGGACAGAAAAGAGACCCAGTACTTC
TRBV10-1	TRBJ2-7	once	NA	CASSPEVSYEQYF	TGCGCCAGCAGCCCCGAGGTGTCCTACGAGCAGTACTTC
TRBV7-8	TRBJ2-5	NA	TRBD2	CASSVRLAGYQETQYF	TGTGCCAGCAGCGTTAGACTAGCGGGGTACCAAGAGACCCAGTACTTC
TRBV15	TRBJ1-4	NA	NA	CATKAMSVDEKLFF	TGTGCCACCAAAGCGATGAGTGTCGATGAAAAACTGTTTTTT
TRBV2	TRBJ2-3	once	TRBD2	CASSGAGGPTDTQYF	TGTGCCAGCAGTGGGGCGGGAGGACCCACAGATACGCAGTATTTT
TRBV18	TRBJ1-3	NA	TRBD1	CASSNQGAGNTIYF	TGTGCCAGCTCCAACCAGGGGGCTGGAAACACCATATATTTT
TRBV5-1	TRBJ1-4	few	TRBD1	CASSWGQPNEKLFF	TGCGCCAGCAGCTGGGGACAGCCTAATGAAAAACTGTTTTTT
TRBV9	TRBJ2-7	NA	NA	CASSVVGEAYEQYF	TGTGCCAGCAGCGTAGTCGGGGAGGCTTACGAGCAGTACTTC
TRBV18	TRBJ2-7	NA	TRBD1	CASSPETGAEQYF	TGTGCCAGCTCACCCGAAACAGGGGCCGAGCAGTACTTC
TRBV6-5	TRBJ1-5	NA	NA	CASSYRANQPQHF	TGTGCCAGCAGTTACCGAGCCAACCAGCCCCAGCATTTT
TRBV11-3	TRBJ2-1	NA	TRBD1	CASSRGQGSYNEQFF	TGTGCCAGCAGCAGGGGACAGGGCTCCTACAATGAGCAGTTCTTC
TRBV18	TRBJ2-7	few	TRBD2	CASSPQSGAYEQYF	TGTGCCAGCTCACCACAGAGCGGGGCCTACGAGCAGTACTTC